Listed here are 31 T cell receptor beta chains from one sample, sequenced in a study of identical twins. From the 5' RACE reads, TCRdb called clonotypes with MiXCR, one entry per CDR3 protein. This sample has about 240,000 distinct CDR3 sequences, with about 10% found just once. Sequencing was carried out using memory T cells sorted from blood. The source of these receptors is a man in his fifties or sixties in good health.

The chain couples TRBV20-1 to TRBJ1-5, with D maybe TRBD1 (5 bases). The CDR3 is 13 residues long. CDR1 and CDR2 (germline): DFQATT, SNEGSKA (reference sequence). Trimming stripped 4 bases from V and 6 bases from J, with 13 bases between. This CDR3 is CSAISQGGQPQHF. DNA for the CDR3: TGCAGTGCTATATCCCAGGGTGGTCAGCCCCAGCATTTT.

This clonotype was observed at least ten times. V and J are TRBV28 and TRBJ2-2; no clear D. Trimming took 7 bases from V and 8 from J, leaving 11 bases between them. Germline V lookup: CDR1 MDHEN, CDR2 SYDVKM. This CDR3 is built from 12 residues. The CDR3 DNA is TGTGCCAGCAACCAAAATCGGGGGGAGCTGTTTTTT. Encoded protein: CASNQNRGELFF.

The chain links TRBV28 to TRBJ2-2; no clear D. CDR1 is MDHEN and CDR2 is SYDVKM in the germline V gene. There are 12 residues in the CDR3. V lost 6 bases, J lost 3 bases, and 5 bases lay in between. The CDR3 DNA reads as TGTGCCAGCAGGGGATACACCGGGGAGCTGTTTTTT. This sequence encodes CASRGYTGELFF.

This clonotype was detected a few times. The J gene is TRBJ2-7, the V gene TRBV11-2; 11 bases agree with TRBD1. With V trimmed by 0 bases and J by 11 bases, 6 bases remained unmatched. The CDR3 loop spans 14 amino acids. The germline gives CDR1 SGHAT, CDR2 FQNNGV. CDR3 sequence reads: CASSLERTGGTKYF. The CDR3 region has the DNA TGTGCCAGCAGCTTAGAACGGACAGGGGGCACTAAGTACTTC.

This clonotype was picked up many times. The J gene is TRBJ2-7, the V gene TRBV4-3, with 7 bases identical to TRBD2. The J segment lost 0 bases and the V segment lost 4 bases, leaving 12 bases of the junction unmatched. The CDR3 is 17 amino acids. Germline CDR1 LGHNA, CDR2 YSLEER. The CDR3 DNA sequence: TGCGCCAGCAGCCCAGGAGTAGCTAGCGGTAGCTCCTACGAGCAGTACTTC. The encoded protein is CASSPGVASGSSYEQYF.

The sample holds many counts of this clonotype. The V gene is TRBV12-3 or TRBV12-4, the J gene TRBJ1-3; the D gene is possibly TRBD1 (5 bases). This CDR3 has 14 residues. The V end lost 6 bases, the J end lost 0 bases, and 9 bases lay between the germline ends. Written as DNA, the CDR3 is TGTGCCAGCAGAACGACAGACTCTGGAAACACCATATATTTT. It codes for CASRTTDSGNTIYF.

CDR3 in amino acids: CASSYSIHPGGETSYEQYF. DNA of the CDR3: TGTGCCAGCAGTTACTCGATCCATCCGGGAGGGGAAACTTCCTACGAGCAGTACTTC. The gene calls are TRBV6-2 or TRBV6-3 and TRBJ2-7; 8 nucleotides line up with TRBD2. Germline values: CDR1 MNHEY, CDR2 SVGEGT. This CDR3 is built from 19 residues. The junction had 14 bases not matched to a gene; V was cut back by 0 bases and J by 1 base.

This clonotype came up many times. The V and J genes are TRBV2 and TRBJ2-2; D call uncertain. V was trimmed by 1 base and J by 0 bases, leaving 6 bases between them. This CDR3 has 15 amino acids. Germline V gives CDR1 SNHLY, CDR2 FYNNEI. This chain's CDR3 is CASSEGRTNTGELFF. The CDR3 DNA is TGTGCCAGCAGTGAAGGTCGGACGAACACCGGGGAGCTGTTTTTT.

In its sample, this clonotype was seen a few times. Written as DNA, the CDR3 is TGTGCCAGCAGCCGTCCCCCGGGACAGGGGGCCTCCAATGAGCAGTTCTTC. Encoded protein: CASSRPPGQGASNEQFF. The rearrangement uses TRBV28 and TRBJ2-1, with 12 bases aligning to TRBD1. The ends lost 6 bases at V and 6 bases at J; junction bases unmatched: 12. CDR1 and CDR2 from the germline V gene are MDHEN and SYDVKM. This CDR3 has 17 amino acids.

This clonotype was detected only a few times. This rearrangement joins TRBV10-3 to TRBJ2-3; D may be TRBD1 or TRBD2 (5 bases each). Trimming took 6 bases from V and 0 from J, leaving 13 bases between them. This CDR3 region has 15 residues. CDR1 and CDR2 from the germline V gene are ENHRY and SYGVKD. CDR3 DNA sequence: TGTGCCATCAGGGGGGACGGACTTAGCACAGATACGCAGTATTTT. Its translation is CAIRGDGLSTDTQYF.

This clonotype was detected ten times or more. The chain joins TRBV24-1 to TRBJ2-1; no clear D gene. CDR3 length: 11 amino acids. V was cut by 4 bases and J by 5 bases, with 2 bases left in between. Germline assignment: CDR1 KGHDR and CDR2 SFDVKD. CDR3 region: CATSENNEQFF. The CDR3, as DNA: TGTGCCACCAGTGAGAACAATGAGCAGTTCTTC.

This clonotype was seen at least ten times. The CDR3 DNA follows: TGCGCCAGCAGGATGGGCGTATACGAAGGCGATGAGCAGTTCTTC. This translates into CASRMGVYEGDEQFF. This chain joins TRBV5-1 and TRBJ2-1; no firm D call. The ends were cut back, 5 bases at V and 8 bases at J, with 20 bases in the middle. The germline CDR1 and CDR2 sequences are SGHRS and YFSETQ. The CDR3 is 15 residues long.

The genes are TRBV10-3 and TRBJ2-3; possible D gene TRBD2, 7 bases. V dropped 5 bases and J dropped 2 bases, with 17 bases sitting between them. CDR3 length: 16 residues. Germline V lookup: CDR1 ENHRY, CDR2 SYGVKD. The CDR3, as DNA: TGTGCCATCAGTAGGGGGGGCGGACAACTCACAGATACGCAGTATTTT. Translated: CAISRGGGQLTDTQYF.

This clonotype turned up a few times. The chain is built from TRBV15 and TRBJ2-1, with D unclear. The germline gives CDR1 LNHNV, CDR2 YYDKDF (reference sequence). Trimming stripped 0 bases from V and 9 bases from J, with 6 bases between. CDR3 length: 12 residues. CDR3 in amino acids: CATSRDRGEQFF. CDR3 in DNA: TGTGCCACCAGCAGAGATAGAGGTGAGCAGTTCTTC.

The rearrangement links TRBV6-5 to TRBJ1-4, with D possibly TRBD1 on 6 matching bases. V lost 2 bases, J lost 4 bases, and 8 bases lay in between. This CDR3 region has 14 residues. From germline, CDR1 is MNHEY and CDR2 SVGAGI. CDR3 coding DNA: TGTGCCAGCAGTTACGGACAGATTAATGAAAAACTGTTTTTT. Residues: CASSYGQINEKLFF.

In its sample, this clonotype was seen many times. The CDR3 reads CASSPPGSAGDEQYF. The CDR3 bases are TGTGCCAGCAGCCCCCCAGGGTCAGCGGGAGACGAGCAGTACTTC. The chain joins TRBV5-6 to TRBJ2-7; 8 nucleotides align to TRBD2. Germline V gene lookup returns CDR1 SGHDT and CDR2 YYEEEE. CDR3 length equals 15 residues. The trim removed 4 bases at V and 5 bases at J, leaving 11 bases unmatched.

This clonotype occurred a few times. CDR3 bases: TGTGCCAGCAGTGAAGAATGGGCAGGGAGCTCCTACAATGAGCAGTTCTTC. Residues: CASSEEWAGSSYNEQFF. This chain connects TRBV6-1 to TRBJ2-1; D is possibly TRBD1 or TRBD2 (5 bases each). The V gene's germline CDR1 is MNHNS and CDR2 SASEGT. CDR3 length: 17 residues. V was pared by 1 base and J by 0 bases, with 13 bases between.

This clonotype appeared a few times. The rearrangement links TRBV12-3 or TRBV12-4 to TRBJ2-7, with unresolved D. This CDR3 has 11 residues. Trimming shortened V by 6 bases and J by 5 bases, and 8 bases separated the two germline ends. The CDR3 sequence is CASSHQNEQYF. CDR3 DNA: TGTGCCAGCAGCCATCAGAACGAGCAGTACTTC.

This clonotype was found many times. CDR3 coding DNA: TGCAGTGCTAGCTCCTCAGGGAACACTGAAGCTTTCTTT. This translates into CSASSSGNTEAFF. The chain couples TRBV20-1 to TRBJ1-1; D is undetermined. The CDR3 covers 13 residues. Germline lookup yields CDR1 DFQATT and CDR2 SNEGSKA (reference sequence). V lost 3 bases and J lost 1, with 9 bases in between.

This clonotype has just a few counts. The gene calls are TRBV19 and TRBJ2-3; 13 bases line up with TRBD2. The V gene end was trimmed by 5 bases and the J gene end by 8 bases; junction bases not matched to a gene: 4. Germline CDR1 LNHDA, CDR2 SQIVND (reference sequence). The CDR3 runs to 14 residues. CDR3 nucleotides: TGTGCCAGTAGTCAAACTAGCGGGGGGGTTACGCAGTATTTT. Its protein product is CASSQTSGGVTQYF.

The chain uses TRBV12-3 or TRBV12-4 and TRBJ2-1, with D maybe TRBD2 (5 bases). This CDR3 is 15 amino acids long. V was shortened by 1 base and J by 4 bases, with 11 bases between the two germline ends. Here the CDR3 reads CASSLGGLGYNEQFF. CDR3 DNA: TGTGCCAGCAGTTTAGGTGGACTTGGTTACAATGAGCAGTTCTTC.

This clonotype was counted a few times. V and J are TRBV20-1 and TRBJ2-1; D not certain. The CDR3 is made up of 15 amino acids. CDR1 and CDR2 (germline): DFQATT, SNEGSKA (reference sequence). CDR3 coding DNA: TGCAGCCCGCCCCCCGCCTTAAGCACCTCCAATGAGCAGTTCTTC. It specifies CSPPPALSTSNEQFF.

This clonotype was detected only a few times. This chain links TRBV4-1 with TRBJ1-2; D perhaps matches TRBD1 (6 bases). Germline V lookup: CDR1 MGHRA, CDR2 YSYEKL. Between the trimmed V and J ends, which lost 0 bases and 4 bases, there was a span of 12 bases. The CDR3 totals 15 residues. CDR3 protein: CASSQDPGASYGYTF. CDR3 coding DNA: TGCGCCAGCAGCCAAGATCCAGGGGCGAGCTATGGCTACACCTTC.

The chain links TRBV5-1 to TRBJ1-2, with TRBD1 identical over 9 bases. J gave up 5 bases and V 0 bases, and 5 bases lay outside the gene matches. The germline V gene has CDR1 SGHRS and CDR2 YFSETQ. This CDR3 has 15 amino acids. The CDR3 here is CASSLARDRVYGYTF. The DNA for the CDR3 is TGCGCCAGCAGCTTGGCCAGGGACAGGGTTTATGGCTACACCTTC.

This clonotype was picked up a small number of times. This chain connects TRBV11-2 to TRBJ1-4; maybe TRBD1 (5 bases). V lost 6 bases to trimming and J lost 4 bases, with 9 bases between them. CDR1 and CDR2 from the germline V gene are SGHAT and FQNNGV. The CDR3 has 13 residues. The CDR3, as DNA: TGTGCCAGCAGAGGGACCTTTAATGAAAAACTGTTTTTT. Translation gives CASRGTFNEKLFF.

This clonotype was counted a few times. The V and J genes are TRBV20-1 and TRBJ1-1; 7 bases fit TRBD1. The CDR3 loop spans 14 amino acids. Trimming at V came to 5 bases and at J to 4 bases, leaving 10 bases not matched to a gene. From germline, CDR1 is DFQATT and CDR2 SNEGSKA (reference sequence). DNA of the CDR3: TGCAGTGCTCCCCAGGAGGGGGCGAGCACTGAAGCTTTCTTT. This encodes CSAPQEGASTEAFF.

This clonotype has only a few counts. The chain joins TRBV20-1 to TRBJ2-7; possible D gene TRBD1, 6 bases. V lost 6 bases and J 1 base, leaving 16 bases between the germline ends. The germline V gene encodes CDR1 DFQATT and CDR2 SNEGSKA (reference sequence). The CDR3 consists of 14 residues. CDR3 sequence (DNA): TGCAGTGCAAGCCGGGACACCTTATCCTACGAGCAGTACTTC. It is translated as CSASRDTLSYEQYF.

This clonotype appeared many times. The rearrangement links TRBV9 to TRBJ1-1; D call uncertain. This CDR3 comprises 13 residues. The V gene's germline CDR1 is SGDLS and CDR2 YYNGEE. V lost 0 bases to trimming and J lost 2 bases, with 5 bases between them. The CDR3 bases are TGTGCCAGCAGCGTAGAACGCAACACTGAAGCTTTCTTT. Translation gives CASSVERNTEAFF.

The chain's CDR3 is CSAPSLEGTQYF. The CDR3 nucleotides are TGCAGTGCTCCCAGCCTGGAGGGTACGCAGTATTTT. The chain has TRBV20-1 and TRBJ2-3; TRBD2 is a possible D gene (6 bases). The CDR3 is 12 amino acids. Germline V gives CDR1 DFQATT, CDR2 SNEGSKA (reference sequence). V was pared by 5 bases and J by 8 bases, with 14 bases between.

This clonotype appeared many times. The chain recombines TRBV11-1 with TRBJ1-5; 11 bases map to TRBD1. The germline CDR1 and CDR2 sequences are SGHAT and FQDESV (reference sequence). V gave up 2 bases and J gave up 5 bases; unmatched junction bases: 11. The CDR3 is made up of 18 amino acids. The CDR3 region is CASSLNMGPGQGDQPQHF. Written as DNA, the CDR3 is TGTGCCAGCAGCTTAAATATGGGCCCGGGACAGGGGGATCAGCCCCAGCATTTT.

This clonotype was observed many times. Written as DNA, the CDR3 is TGCGCCAGCAGCCAAGTTTACTGGGGACGCAGCTCTGGGGCCAACGTCCTGACTTTC. It encodes CASSQVYWGRSSGANVLTF. V gene TRBV4-3 combines with J gene TRBJ2-6; possibly TRBD1 or TRBD2 for D (5 bases each). V was cut by 1 base and J by 0 bases, with 16 bases left in between. Germline-derived CDR1 and CDR2 are LGHNA and YSLEER. The length of the CDR3 is 19 residues.